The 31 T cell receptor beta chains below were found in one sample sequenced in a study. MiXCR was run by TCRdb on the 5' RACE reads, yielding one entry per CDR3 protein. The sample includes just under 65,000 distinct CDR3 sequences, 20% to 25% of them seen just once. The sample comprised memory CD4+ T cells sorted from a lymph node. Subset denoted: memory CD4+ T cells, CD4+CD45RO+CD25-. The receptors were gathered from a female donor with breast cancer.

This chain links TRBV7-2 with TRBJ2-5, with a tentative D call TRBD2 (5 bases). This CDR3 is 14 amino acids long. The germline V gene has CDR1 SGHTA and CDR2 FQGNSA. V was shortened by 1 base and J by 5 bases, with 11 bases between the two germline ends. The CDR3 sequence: CASSLGTRGETQYF. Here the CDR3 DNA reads TGTGCCAGCAGCTTAGGGACGAGAGGGGAGACCCAGTACTTC. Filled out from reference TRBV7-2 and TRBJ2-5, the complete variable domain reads GAGVSQSPSNKVTEKGKDVELRCDPISGHTALYWYRQSLGQGLEFLIYFQGNSAPDKSGLPSDRFSAERTGGSVSTLTIQRTQQEDSAVYLCASSLGTRGETQYFGPGTRLLVL.

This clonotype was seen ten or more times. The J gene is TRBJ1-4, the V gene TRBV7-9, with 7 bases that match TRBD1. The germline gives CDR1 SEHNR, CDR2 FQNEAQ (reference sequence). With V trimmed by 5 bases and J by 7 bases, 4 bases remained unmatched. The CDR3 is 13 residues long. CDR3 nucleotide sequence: TGTGCCAGCAGCCCCCAGGGGGGTGAAAAACTGTTTTTT. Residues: CASSPQGGEKLFF.

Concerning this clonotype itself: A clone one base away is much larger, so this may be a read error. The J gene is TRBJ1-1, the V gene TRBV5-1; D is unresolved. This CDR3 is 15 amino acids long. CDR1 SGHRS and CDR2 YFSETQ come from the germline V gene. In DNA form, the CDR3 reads TGCGCCAGCGGCTTGGAATGGTCTCGGAGAACTGAAGCTTTCTTT. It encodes CASGLEWSRRTEAFF. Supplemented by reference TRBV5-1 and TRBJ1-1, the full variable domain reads KAGVTQTPRYLIKTRGQQVTLSCSPISGHRSVSWYQQTPGQGLQFLFEYFSETQRNKGNFPGRFSGRQFSNSRSEMNVSTLELGDSALYLCASGLEWSRRTEAFFGQGTRLTVV.

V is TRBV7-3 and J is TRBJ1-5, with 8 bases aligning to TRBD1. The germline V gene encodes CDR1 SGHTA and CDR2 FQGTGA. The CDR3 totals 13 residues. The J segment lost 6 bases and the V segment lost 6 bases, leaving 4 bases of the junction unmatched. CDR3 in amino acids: CASSYTGGQPQHF. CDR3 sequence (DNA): TGTGCCAGCAGTTACACAGGGGGTCAGCCCCAGCATTTT.

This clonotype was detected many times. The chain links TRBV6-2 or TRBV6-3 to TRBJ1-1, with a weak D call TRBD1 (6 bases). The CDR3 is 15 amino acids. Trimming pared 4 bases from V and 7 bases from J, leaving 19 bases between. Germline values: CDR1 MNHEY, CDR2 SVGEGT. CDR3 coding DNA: TGTGCCAGCAGTTCCGGACAGCCCTTTCCCTTTGAAGCTTTCTTT. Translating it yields CASSSGQPFPFEAFF.

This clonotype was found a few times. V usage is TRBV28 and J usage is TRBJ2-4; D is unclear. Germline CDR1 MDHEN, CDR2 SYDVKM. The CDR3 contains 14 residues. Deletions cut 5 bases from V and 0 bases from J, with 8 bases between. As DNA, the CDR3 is TGTGCCAGCAGTCAAGCCCTAGCCAAAAACATTCAGTACTTC. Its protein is CASSQALAKNIQYF.

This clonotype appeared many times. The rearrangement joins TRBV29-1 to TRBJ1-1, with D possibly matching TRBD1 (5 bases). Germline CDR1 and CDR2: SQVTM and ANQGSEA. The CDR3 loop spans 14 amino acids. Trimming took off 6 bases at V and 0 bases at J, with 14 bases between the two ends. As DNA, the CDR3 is TGCAGCGTAACCAAGGCAGGGATGAACACTGAAGCTTTCTTT. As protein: CSVTKAGMNTEAFF. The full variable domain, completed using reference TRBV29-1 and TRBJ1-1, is SAVISQKPSRDICQRGTSLTIQCQVDSQVTMMFWYRQQPGQSLTLIATANQGSEATYESGFVIDKFPISRPNLTFSTLTVSNMSPEDSSIYLCSVTKAGMNTEAFFGQGTRLTVV.

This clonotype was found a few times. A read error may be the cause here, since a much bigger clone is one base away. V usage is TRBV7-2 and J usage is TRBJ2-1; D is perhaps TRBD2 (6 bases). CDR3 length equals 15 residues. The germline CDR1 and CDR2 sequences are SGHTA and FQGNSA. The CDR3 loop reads CASSLDGSSYKEQFF. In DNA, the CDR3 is TGTGCCAGCAGCTTGGACGGGAGCTCCTACAAGGAGCAGTTCTTC. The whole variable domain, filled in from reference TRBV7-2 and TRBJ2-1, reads GAGVSQSPSNKVTEKGKDVELRCDPISGHTALYWYRQSLGQGLEFLIYFQGNSAPDKSGLPSDRFSAERTGGSVSTLTIQRTQQEDSAVYLCASSLDGSSYKEQFFGPGTRLTVL.

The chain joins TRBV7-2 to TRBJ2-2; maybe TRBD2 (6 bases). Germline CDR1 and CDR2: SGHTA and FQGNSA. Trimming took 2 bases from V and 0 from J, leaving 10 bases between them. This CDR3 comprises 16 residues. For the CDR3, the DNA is TGTGCCAGCAGCTTATCGGCTAGCGCGAACACCGGGGAGCTGTTTTTT. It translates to CASSLSASANTGELFF.

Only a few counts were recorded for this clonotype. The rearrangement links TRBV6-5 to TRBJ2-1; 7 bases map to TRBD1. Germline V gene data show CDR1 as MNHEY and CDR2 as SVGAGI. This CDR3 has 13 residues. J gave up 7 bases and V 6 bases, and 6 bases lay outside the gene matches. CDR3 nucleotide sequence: TGTGCCAGCAGGCGACAGGGTCCTAATGAGCAGTTCTTC. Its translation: CASRRQGPNEQFF.

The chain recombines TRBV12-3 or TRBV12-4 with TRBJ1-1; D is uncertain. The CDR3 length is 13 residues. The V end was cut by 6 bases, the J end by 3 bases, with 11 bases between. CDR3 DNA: TGTGCCAGCAGCTTGCGTAGGGACACTGAAGCTTTCTTT. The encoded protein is CASSLRRDTEAFF.

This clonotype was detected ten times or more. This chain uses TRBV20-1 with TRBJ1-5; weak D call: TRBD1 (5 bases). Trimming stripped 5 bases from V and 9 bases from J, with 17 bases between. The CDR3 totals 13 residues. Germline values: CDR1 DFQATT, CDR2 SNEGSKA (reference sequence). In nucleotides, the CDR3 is TGCAGTGCTCAAGGGAGAGGCCAGGGGCCCCAGCATTTT. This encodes CSAQGRGQGPQHF.

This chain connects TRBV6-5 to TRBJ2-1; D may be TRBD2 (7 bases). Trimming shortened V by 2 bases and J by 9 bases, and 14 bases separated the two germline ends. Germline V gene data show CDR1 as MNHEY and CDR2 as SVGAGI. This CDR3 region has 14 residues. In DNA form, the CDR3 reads TGTGCCAGCAGTTACACAGGGACTACCCCTGAGCAGTTCTTC. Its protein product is CASSYTGTTPEQFF.

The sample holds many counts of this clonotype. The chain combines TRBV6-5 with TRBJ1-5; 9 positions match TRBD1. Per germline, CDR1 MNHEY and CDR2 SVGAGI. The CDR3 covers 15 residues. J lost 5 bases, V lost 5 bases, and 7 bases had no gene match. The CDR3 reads CASSPTGGLDQPQHF. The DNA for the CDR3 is TGTGCCAGCAGTCCTACAGGGGGCTTAGATCAGCCCCAGCATTTT.

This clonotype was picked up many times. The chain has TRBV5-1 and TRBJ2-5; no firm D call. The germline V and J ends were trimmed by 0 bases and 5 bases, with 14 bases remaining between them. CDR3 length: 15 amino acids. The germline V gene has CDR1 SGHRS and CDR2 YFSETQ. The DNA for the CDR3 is TGCGCCAGCAGCTTGGGGGATAGAATTGCGGAGACCCAGTACTTC. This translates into CASSLGDRIAETQYF. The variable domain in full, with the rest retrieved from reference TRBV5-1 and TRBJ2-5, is KAGVTQTPRYLIKTRGQQVTLSCSPISGHRSVSWYQQTPGQGLQFLFEYFSETQRNKGNFPGRFSGRQFSNSRSEMNVSTLELGDSALYLCASSLGDRIAETQYFGPGTRLLVL.

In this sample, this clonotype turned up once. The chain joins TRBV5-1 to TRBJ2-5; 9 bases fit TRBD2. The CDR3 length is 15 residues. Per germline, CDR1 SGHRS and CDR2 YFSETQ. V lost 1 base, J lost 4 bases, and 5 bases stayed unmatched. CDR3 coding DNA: TGCGCCAGCAGCTTGAATCTAGCGGGACGAGAGACCCAGTACTTC. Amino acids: CASSLNLAGRETQYF.

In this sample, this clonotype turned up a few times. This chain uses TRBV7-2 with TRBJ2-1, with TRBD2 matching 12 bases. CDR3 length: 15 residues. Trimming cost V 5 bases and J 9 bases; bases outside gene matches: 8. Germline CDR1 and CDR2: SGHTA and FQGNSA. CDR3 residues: CASSPRTSGNGEQFF. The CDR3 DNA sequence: TGTGCCAGCAGCCCCCGGACTAGCGGGAATGGTGAGCAGTTCTTC. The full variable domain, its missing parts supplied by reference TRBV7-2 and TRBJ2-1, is GAGVSQSPSNKVTEKGKDVELRCDPISGHTALYWYRQSLGQGLEFLIYFQGNSAPDKSGLPSDRFSAERTGGSVSTLTIQRTQQEDSAVYLCASSPRTSGNGEQFFGPGTRLTVL.

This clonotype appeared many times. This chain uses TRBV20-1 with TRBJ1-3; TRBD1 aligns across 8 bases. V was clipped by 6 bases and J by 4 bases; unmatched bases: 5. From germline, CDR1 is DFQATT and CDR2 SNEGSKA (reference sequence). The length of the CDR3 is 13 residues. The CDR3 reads CSALTGVGNTIYF. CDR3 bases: TGCAGTGCCCTGACAGGGGTCGGAAACACCATATATTTT.

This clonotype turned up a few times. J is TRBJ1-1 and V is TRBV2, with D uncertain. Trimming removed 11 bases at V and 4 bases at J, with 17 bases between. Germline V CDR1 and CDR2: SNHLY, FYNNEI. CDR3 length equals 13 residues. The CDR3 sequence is CASGGVWGTEAFF. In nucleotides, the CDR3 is TGTGCCTCTGGTGGGGTGTGGGGCACTGAAGCTTTCTTT. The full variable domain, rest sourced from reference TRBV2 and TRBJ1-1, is EPEVTQTPSHQVTQMGQEVILRCVPISNHLYFYWYRQILGQKVEFLVSFYNNEISEKSEIFDDQFSVERPDGSNFTLKIRSTKLEDSAMYFCASGGVWGTEAFFGQGTRLTVV.

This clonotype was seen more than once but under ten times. The CDR3 region has the DNA TGCAGTGCTCGGCCTAGCGGAGAAGAGACCCAGTACTTC. Encoded protein: CSARPSGEETQYF. The chain carries TRBV20-1 and TRBJ2-5, with 7 positions matching TRBD2. CDR3 length: 13 amino acids. In germline, CDR1 is DFQATT, CDR2 SNEGSKA (reference sequence). V shed 5 bases and J 3 bases; nucleotides not matched to a gene: 6.

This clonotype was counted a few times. The CDR3: CASRLQSTDTQYF. CDR3 bases: TGTGCCAGCAGGCTGCAGAGCACAGATACGCAGTATTTT. This chain connects TRBV28 to TRBJ2-3; D not certain. V lost 6 bases, J lost 0 bases, and 7 bases lay in between. Germline V gene sequence: CDR1 MDHEN, CDR2 SYDVKM. The CDR3 consists of 13 residues.

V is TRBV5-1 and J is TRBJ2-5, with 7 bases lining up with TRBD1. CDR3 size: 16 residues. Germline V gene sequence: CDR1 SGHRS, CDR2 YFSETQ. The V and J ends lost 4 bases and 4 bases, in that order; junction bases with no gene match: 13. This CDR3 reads CASSPGQVSRLETQYF. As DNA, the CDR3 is TGCGCCAGCAGCCCCGGACAGGTTTCAAGGCTAGAGACCCAGTACTTC.

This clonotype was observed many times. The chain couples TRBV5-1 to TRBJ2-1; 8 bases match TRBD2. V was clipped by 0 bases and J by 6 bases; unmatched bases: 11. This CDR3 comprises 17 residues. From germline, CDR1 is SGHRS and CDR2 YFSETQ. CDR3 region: CASSLGATVSGGNEQFF. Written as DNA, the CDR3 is TGCGCCAGCAGCTTGGGTGCGACGGTAAGCGGGGGCAATGAGCAGTTCTTC.

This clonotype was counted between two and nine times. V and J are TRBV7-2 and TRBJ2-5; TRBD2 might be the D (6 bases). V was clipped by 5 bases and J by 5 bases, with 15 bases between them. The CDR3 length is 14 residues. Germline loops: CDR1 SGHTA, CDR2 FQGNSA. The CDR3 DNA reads TGTGCCAGCAGCGTAGAGGCGGGACGGGAGACCCAGTACTTC. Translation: CASSVEAGRETQYF.

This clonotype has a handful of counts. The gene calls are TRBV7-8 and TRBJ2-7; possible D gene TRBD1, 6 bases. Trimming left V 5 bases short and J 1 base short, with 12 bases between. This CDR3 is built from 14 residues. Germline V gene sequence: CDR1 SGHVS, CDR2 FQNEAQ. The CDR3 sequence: CASSGHRDSYEQYF. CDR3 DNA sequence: TGTGCCAGCAGCGGACACAGGGATTCCTACGAGCAGTACTTC. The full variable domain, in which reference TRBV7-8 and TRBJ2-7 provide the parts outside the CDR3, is GAGVSQSPRYKVAKRGQDVALRCDPISGHVSLFWYQQALGQGPEFLTYFQNEAQLDKSGLPSDRFFAERPEGSVSTLKIQRTQQEDSAVYLCASSGHRDSYEQYFGPGTRLTVT.

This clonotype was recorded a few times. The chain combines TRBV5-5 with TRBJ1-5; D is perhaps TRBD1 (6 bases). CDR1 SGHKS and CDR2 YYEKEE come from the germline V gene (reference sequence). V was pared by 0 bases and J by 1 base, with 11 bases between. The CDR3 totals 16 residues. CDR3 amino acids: CASSLVVQGSNQPQHF. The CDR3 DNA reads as TGTGCCAGCAGCTTGGTGGTGCAGGGGAGCAATCAGCCCCAGCATTTT.

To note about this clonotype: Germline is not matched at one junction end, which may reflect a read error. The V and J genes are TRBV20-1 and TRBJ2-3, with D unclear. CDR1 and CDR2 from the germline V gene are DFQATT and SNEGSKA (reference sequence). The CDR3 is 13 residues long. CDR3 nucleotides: TGTCTTGGCGTAGCTCTAAGCACAGATACGCAGTATTTT. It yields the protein CLGVALSTDTQYF.

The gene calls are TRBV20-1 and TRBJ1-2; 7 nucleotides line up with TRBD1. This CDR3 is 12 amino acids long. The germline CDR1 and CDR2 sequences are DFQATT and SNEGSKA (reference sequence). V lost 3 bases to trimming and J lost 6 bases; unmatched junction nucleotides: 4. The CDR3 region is CSARAGTDGYTF. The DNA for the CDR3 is TGCAGTGCTAGGGCCGGGACAGATGGCTACACCTTC.

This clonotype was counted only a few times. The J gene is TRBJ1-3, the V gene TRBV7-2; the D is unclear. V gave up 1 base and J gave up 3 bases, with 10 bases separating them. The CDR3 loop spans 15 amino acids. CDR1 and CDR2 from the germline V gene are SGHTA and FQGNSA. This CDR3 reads CASSLGGGYGNTIYF. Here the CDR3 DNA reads TGTGCCAGCAGCTTAGGCGGAGGGTATGGAAACACCATATATTTT. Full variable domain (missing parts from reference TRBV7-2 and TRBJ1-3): GAGVSQSPSNKVTEKGKDVELRCDPISGHTALYWYRQSLGQGLEFLIYFQGNSAPDKSGLPSDRFSAERTGGSVSTLTIQRTQQEDSAVYLCASSLGGGYGNTIYFGEGSWLTVV.

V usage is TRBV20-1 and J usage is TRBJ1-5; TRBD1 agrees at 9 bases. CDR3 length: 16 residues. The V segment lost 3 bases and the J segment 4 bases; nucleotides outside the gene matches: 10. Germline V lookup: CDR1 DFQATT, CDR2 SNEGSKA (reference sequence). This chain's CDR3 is CSARRIDRGVNQPQHF. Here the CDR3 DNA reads TGCAGTGCTAGGCGTATCGACAGGGGGGTAAATCAGCCCCAGCATTTT.

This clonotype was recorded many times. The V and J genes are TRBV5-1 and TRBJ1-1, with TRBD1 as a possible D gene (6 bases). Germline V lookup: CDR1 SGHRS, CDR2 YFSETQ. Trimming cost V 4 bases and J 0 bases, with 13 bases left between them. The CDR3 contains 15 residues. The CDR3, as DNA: TGCGCCAGCAGCCCTCCGGGGGCCCTGAACACTGAAGCTTTCTTT. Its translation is CASSPPGALNTEAFF.